This TCR beta chain was identified in a study of CD8 T cells in Susac syndrome. The authors carried out high-throughput sequencing of TCR beta. They applied it to CD8+ and CD4+ T cells obtained from blood. RNA was extracted with the RNeasy kit, and a quantity of 0.5 to 1 ug was reverse transcribed using random hexamers. The TCR beta CDR3 was amplified by immunoSEQ multiplex PCR across 54 Vbeta, 13 Jbeta. Using its own MiXCR run on the immunoSEQ multiplex PCR reads, TCRdb lists one record per CDR3 protein. Of approximately 110,000 distinct CDR3 sequences detected, around 96% appear once; the ten largest clones hold over 0.07%. The CDR3 length is 13 residues. Trimming took 2 bases from V and 3 from J, leaving 8 bases between them.

The chain uses TRBV23-1 and TRBJ2-7; D uncertain. TRBV23-1 is an ORF, with its function uncertain. The specimen sequenced was CD4+ T cells from PBMCs. The clonotype originates from a human donor in good health. CDR3 protein: CASSQTINYEQYF. DNA for the CDR3: TGCGCCAGCAGTCAAACGATTAACTACGAGCAGTACTTC.